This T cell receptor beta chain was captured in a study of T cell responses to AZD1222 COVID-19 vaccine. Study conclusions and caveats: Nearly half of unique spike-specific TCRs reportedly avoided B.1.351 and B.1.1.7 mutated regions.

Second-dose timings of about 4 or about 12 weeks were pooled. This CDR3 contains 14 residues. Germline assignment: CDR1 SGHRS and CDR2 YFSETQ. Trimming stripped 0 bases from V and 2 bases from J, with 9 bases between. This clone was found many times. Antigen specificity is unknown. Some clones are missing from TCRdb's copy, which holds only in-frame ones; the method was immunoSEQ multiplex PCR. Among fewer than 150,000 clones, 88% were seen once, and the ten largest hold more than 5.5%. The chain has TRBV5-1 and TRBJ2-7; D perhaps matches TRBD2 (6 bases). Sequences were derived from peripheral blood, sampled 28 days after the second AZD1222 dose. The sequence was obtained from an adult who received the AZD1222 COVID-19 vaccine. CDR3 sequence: CASSLDLATYEQYF. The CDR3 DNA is TGCGCCAGCAGCTTGGACCTAGCGACCTACGAGCAGTACTTC. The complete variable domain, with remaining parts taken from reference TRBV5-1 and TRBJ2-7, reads KAGVTQTPRYLIKTRGQQVTLSCSPISGHRSVSWYQQTPGQGLQFLFEYFSETQRNKGNFPGRFSGRQFSNSRSEMNVSTLELGDSALYLCASSLDLATYEQYFGPGTRLTVT.